This T cell receptor (beta chain) was documented in a study of cytomegalovirus exposure and HLA in healthy donors. Whole-study results and caveats: Reports credit the classifier with highly specific, highly sensitive diagnosis of cytomegalovirus status. Later analysis found that TCR beta chains associated with HLA were more clonally expanded than other, equally common chains. In a later analysis, productive TCRs from donors in an Asian-associated ancestry cluster reportedly carried fewer N-insertions than the cohort mean.

The V end was cut by 2 bases, the J end by 13 bases, with 18 bases between. Per the germline V gene, CDR1 is SGHRS and CDR2 is YFSETQ. The CDR3 spans 13 residues. As concerns this clone: Its matching antigen is unknown.

In the PCR, 60 Vbeta and 13 Jbeta primers were used. Repertoires were generated with immunoSEQ multiplex PCR, while TCRdb's copy carries only in-frame clones and drops some. Across some 120,000 clones, the top ten clones capture roughly 3.5% of the sample. Sequenced material: PBMCs. This chain uses TRBV5-1 with TRBJ1-2; D not resolved. The origin of this receptor is a man aged 30-40 years in good health and CMV-seronegative. The CDR3 bases are TGCGCCAGCAGCTTTACGGGTCCCCCTGCGGCCACCTTC. Protein sequence: CASSFTGPPAATF.